These T cell receptor beta chains were read from a single sample in a study of CD8 T cells in Susac syndrome. MiXCR, applied by TCRdb to the immunoSEQ multiplex PCR reads, yields one record per CDR3 protein. Among hundreds of thousands of distinct CDR3 sequences listed, 94% were seen once. The sequencing sample was made of CD4+ T cells from PBMCs. The receptor source for this set is a human donor with Susac syndrome. The CDR3 runs from the conserved cysteine through the conserved F or W. Each record gives: CDR3 protein, CDR3 DNA, clone size, J gene, D gene, V gene. The D gene is left open where the match is weak. Size tells how often a clone was seen (once, few, many) or the class of an expanded clone, and some rows leave it out.

CDR3aa: CAWSGGAEAFF
CDR3nt: TGTGCCTGGAGTGGGGGGGCTGAAGCTTTCTTT
abundance: .
j_gene: TRBJ1-1
d_gene: .
v_gene: TRBV30

CDR3aa: CASSQGSGGKETQYF
CDR3nt: TGTGCCAGCAGCCAAGGTAGCGGGGGGAAAGAGACCCAGTACTTC
abundance: once
j_gene: TRBJ2-5
d_gene: TRBD2
v_gene: TRBV3-1

CDR3aa: CSVGRDLNTEAFF
CDR3nt: TGCAGCGTTGGCCGGGACCTCAACACTGAAGCTTTCTTT
abundance: .
j_gene: TRBJ1-1
d_gene: .
v_gene: TRBV29-1

CDR3aa: CSAREGVYYGYTF
CDR3nt: TGCAGTGCTCGAGAGGGGGTCTACTATGGCTACACCTTC
abundance: .
j_gene: TRBJ1-2
d_gene: .
v_gene: TRBV20-1

CDR3aa: CSATPDPGLGNEQFF
CDR3nt: TGCAGTGCTACCCCGGATCCGGGCCTGGGCAATGAGCAGTTCTTC
abundance: .
j_gene: TRBJ2-1
d_gene: .
v_gene: TRBV20-1

CDR3aa: CASPPGPGRGRPHPYGYTF
CDR3nt: TGTGCCAGCCCTCCTGGTCCGGGACGGGGAAGACCTCACCCTTATGGCTACACCTTC
abundance: .
j_gene: TRBJ1-2
d_gene: .
v_gene: TRBV18

CDR3aa: CASSSVGQGGKLFF
CDR3nt: TGTGCCAGCAGCTCCGTCGGTCAGGGAGGAAAACTGTTTTTT
abundance: .
j_gene: TRBJ1-4
d_gene: .
v_gene: TRBV5-4

CDR3aa: CASSQGVAGNTIYF
CDR3nt: TGCGCCAGCAGCCAGGGAGTCGCTGGAAACACCATATATTTT
abundance: .
j_gene: TRBJ1-3
d_gene: .
v_gene: TRBV5-1

CDR3aa: CASSGVSWGTEAFF
CDR3nt: TGTGCCAGCAGTGGGGTTTCATGGGGCACTGAAGCTTTCTTT
abundance: .
j_gene: TRBJ1-1
d_gene: .
v_gene: TRBV2

CDR3aa: CASKANNLMNTEAFF
CDR3nt: TGTGCCAGTAAGGCCAACAACCTAATGAACACTGAAGCTTTCTTT
abundance: .
j_gene: TRBJ1-1
d_gene: .
v_gene: TRBV19

CDR3aa: CASSVAGSYQETQYF
CDR3nt: TGTGCCAGCAGCGTAGCTGGCAGCTACCAAGAGACCCAGTACTTC
abundance: .
j_gene: TRBJ2-5
d_gene: .
v_gene: TRBV9

CDR3aa: CASSDSAGQSEQFF
CDR3nt: TGCGCCAGCAGCGACTCCGCGGGGCAGAGTGAGCAGTTCTTC
abundance: .
j_gene: TRBJ2-1
d_gene: .
v_gene: TRBV5-1

CDR3aa: CASSSRLAPPQETQYF
CDR3nt: TGTGCCAGCAGCTCCAGACTAGCGCCGCCTCAAGAGACCCAGTACTTC
abundance: .
j_gene: TRBJ2-5
d_gene: TRBD2
v_gene: TRBV7-2

CDR3aa: CASSVGSASPEAFF
CDR3nt: TGTGCCAGCAGCGTAGGGTCGGCATCCCCTGAAGCTTTCTTT
abundance: .
j_gene: TRBJ1-1
d_gene: .
v_gene: TRBV9

CDR3aa: CSARDSQAGGKLFF
CDR3nt: TGCAGTGCTAGAGATTCGCAGGCCGGAGGAAAACTGTTTTTT
abundance: .
j_gene: TRBJ1-4
d_gene: .
v_gene: TRBV20-1

CDR3aa: CATSPHFGDSTGELFF
CDR3nt: TGTGCCACCAGCCCCCACTTTGGGGATTCCACCGGGGAGCTGTTTTTT
abundance: .
j_gene: TRBJ2-2
d_gene: .
v_gene: TRBV15

CDR3aa: CASSMNPDYGYTF
CDR3nt: TGTGCCAGCAGCATGAATCCCGACTATGGCTACACCTTC
abundance: .
j_gene: TRBJ1-2
d_gene: .
v_gene: TRBV6-1

CDR3aa: CASSLRTSGEGGELFF
CDR3nt: TGTGCCAGCAGCCTCCGGACTAGCGGGGAAGGCGGGGAGCTGTTTTTT
abundance: .
j_gene: TRBJ2-2
d_gene: TRBD2
v_gene: TRBV9

CDR3aa: CSARGGQTAGTVLYEQYF
CDR3nt: TGCAGTGCTAGAGGGGGCCAAACGGCAGGGACAGTCCTCTACGAGCAGTACTTC
abundance: once
j_gene: TRBJ2-7
d_gene: TRBD1
v_gene: TRBV20-1

CDR3aa: CSARGQSSSYNEQFF
CDR3nt: TGCAGTGCCAGAGGACAGTCTTCCTCCTACAATGAGCAGTTCTTC
abundance: .
j_gene: TRBJ2-1
d_gene: .
v_gene: TRBV20-1

CDR3aa: CSANRDSNQPQHF
CDR3nt: TGCAGTGCCAACCGGGACAGTAATCAGCCCCAGCATTTT
abundance: .
j_gene: TRBJ1-5
d_gene: TRBD1
v_gene: TRBV20-1

CDR3aa: CSASVGYNSPLHF
CDR3nt: TGCAGTGCTAGCGTGGGTTATAATTCACCCCTCCACTTT
abundance: once
j_gene: TRBJ1-6
d_gene: .
v_gene: TRBV20-1

CDR3aa: CASSYGTGPEQPQHF
CDR3nt: TGCGCCAGCAGCTACGGGACAGGGCCGGAACAGCCCCAGCATTTT
abundance: .
j_gene: TRBJ1-5
d_gene: TRBD1
v_gene: TRBV5-1

CDR3aa: CASSLTRVQRQPQHF
CDR3nt: TGTGCCAGCAGTTTGACCAGGGTACAACGTCAGCCCCAGCATTTT
abundance: .
j_gene: TRBJ1-5
d_gene: .
v_gene: TRBV6-5

CDR3aa: CSVEKDSTYEQYF
CDR3nt: TGCAGCGTTGAAAAGGACAGCACCTACGAGCAGTACTTC
abundance: once
j_gene: TRBJ2-7
d_gene: .
v_gene: TRBV29-1

CDR3aa: CASSYIGTEAFF
CDR3nt: TGTGCCAGCAGTTACATCGGAACTGAAGCTTTCTTT
abundance: .
j_gene: TRBJ1-1
d_gene: .
v_gene: TRBV6-2/TRBV6-3

CDR3aa: CGSRVNTEAFF
CDR3nt: TGCGGATCGCGGGTGAACACTGAAGCTTTCTTT
abundance: .
j_gene: TRBJ1-1
d_gene: .
v_gene: TRBV20-1

CDR3aa: CSAIRGPSSYEQYF
CDR3nt: TGCAGTGCTATCCGGGGGCCCTCCTCCTACGAGCAGTACTTC
abundance: .
j_gene: TRBJ2-7
d_gene: .
v_gene: TRBV20-1

CDR3aa: CAIQALRSGEQFF
CDR3nt: TGTGCCATCCAAGCTCTCCGGAGTGGTGAGCAGTTCTTC
abundance: once
j_gene: TRBJ2-1
d_gene: .
v_gene: TRBV5-4

CDR3aa: CASSHGPGDTQYF
CDR3nt: TGTGCCAGCAGCCATGGCCCCGGAGATACGCAGTATTTT
abundance: .
j_gene: TRBJ2-3
d_gene: .
v_gene: TRBV3-1

CDR3aa: CASGHPQGHTEAFF
CDR3nt: TGTGCCAGCGGGCATCCCCAGGGGCACACTGAAGCTTTCTTT
abundance: .
j_gene: TRBJ1-1
d_gene: .
v_gene: TRBV12-3/TRBV12-4

CDR3aa: CASSLAGPQGSTYNEQFF
CDR3nt: TGTGCCAGCAGCTTGGCCGGGCCTCAGGGGAGCACTTACAATGAGCAGTTCTTC
abundance: .
j_gene: TRBJ2-1
d_gene: .
v_gene: TRBV5-6

CDR3aa: CASSIPGQGEAFF
CDR3nt: TGTGCCAGTAGTATCCCCGGACAGGGTGAAGCTTTCTTT
abundance: .
j_gene: TRBJ1-1
d_gene: TRBD1
v_gene: TRBV19

CDR3aa: CSARDPRQGLGHNEQFF
CDR3nt: TGCAGTGCTAGGGACCCCAGACAGGGGTTAGGCCACAATGAGCAGTTCTTC
abundance: .
j_gene: TRBJ2-1
d_gene: TRBD1
v_gene: TRBV20-1

CDR3aa: CASSSLDSTDTQYF
CDR3nt: TGTGCCAGCAGCAGTTTGGACAGCACAGATACGCAGTATTTT
abundance: .
j_gene: TRBJ2-3
d_gene: .
v_gene: TRBV14

CDR3aa: CASSVDGGLEAFF
CDR3nt: TGTGCCAGCAGCGTAGACGGAGGCCTTGAAGCTTTCTTT
abundance: once
j_gene: TRBJ1-1
d_gene: .
v_gene: TRBV9

CDR3aa: CASSLRAVVDTEAFF
CDR3nt: TGCGCCAGCAGCTTGAGGGCGGTGGTTGACACTGAAGCTTTCTTT
abundance: .
j_gene: TRBJ1-1
d_gene: .
v_gene: TRBV5-1

CDR3aa: CSVPDRGGRYGYTF
CDR3nt: TGCAGCGTTCCGGACAGGGGGGGTCGATATGGCTACACCTTC
abundance: .
j_gene: TRBJ1-2
d_gene: TRBD1
v_gene: TRBV29-1

CDR3aa: CASSPKEWDNQPQHF
CDR3nt: TGTGCCAGCAGCCCCAAAGAGTGGGACAATCAGCCCCAGCATTTT
abundance: .
j_gene: TRBJ1-5
d_gene: .
v_gene: TRBV7-9

CDR3aa: CASDRVPGELFF
CDR3nt: TGTGCCAGCGATCGGGTCCCCGGGGAGCTGTTTTTT
abundance: .
j_gene: TRBJ2-2
d_gene: .
v_gene: TRBV7-9

CDR3aa: CASSNTGGGGETQYF
CDR3nt: TGTGCTAGCAGCAACACAGGGGGTGGTGGAGAGACCCAGTACTTC
abundance: .
j_gene: TRBJ2-5
d_gene: TRBD1
v_gene: TRBV7-7

CDR3aa: CASSRGTANGQPQHF
CDR3nt: TGTGCCAGCAGTCGGGGGACAGCGAATGGTCAGCCCCAGCATTTT
abundance: .
j_gene: TRBJ1-5
d_gene: TRBD1
v_gene: TRBV6-5

CDR3aa: CAWSESGVTEAFF
CDR3nt: TGTGCCTGGAGTGAGTCCGGGGTGACTGAAGCTTTCTTT
abundance: .
j_gene: TRBJ1-1
d_gene: .
v_gene: TRBV30

CDR3aa: CASSQAGRGGIYGYTF
CDR3nt: TGCGCCAGCAGCCAAGCGGGGAGGGGCGGCATCTATGGCTACACCTTC
abundance: .
j_gene: TRBJ1-2
d_gene: .
v_gene: TRBV4-3

CDR3aa: CSARLPGWSGYTF
CDR3nt: TGCAGTGCTAGATTGCCAGGGTGGAGCGGCTACACCTTC
abundance: .
j_gene: TRBJ1-2
d_gene: .
v_gene: TRBV20-1

CDR3aa: CASSRLENTEAFF
CDR3nt: TGTGCCAGCAGTCGTCTGGAAAACACTGAAGCTTTCTTT
abundance: .
j_gene: TRBJ1-1
d_gene: .
v_gene: TRBV6-2/TRBV6-3

CDR3aa: CASSPGQGGTDTQYF
CDR3nt: TGTGCCAGCAGCCCCGGACAGGGAGGCACAGATACGCAGTATTTT
abundance: .
j_gene: TRBJ2-3
d_gene: TRBD1
v_gene: TRBV28

CDR3aa: CASRGNDRMNTEAFF
CDR3nt: TGTGCCAGCCGGGGAAATGATCGCATGAACACTGAAGCTTTCTTT
abundance: .
j_gene: TRBJ1-1
d_gene: .
v_gene: TRBV6-5

CDR3aa: CASSTTGFEGNQPQHF
CDR3nt: TGTGCCAGCAGCACGACCGGGTTCGAAGGCAATCAGCCCCAGCATTTT
abundance: once
j_gene: TRBJ1-5
d_gene: .
v_gene: TRBV7-9

CDR3aa: CASSPFRTGSGANVLTF
CDR3nt: TGTGCCAGCTCACCCTTCCGGACAGGGTCTGGGGCCAACGTCCTGACTTTC
abundance: .
j_gene: TRBJ2-6
d_gene: TRBD1
v_gene: TRBV18

CDR3aa: CASSARPVTPGNTIYF
CDR3nt: TGTGCCAGCAGCGCGCGACCTGTTACTCCTGGAAACACCATATATTTT
abundance: .
j_gene: TRBJ1-3
d_gene: .
v_gene: TRBV9

CDR3aa: CSVGQTGGFTEAFF
CDR3nt: TGCAGCGTTGGACAAACAGGGGGCTTCACTGAAGCTTTCTTT
abundance: .
j_gene: TRBJ1-1
d_gene: TRBD1
v_gene: TRBV29-1

CDR3aa: CASSSLFYGYTF
CDR3nt: TGTGCCAGCAGTTCCCTATTCTATGGCTACACCTTC
abundance: .
j_gene: TRBJ1-2
d_gene: .
v_gene: TRBV28

CDR3aa: CASSPTGFGYTF
CDR3nt: TGTGCCAGCAGCCCGACAGGGTTTGGCTACACCTTC
abundance: .
j_gene: TRBJ1-2
d_gene: TRBD1
v_gene: TRBV14

CDR3aa: CASSVGVREETQYF
CDR3nt: TGTGCCAGCAGCGTAGGTGTGAGGGAAGAGACCCAGTACTTC
abundance: .
j_gene: TRBJ2-5
d_gene: .
v_gene: TRBV9